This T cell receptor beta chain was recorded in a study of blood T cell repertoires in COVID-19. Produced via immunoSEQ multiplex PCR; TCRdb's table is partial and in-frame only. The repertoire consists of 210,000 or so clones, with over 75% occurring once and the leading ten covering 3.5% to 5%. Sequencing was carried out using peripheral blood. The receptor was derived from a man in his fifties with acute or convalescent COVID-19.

CDR3 sequence: CASRVDRLTEAFF. DNA of the CDR3: TGTGCCAGCAGAGTTGACAGGCTGACTGAAGCTTTCTTT. This chain links TRBV6-5 with TRBJ1-1; perhaps TRBD1 as D (6 bases). Trimming cost V 6 bases and J 5 bases, with 13 bases left between them. CDR1 is MNHEY, CDR2 SVGAGI, per germline. The CDR3 spans 13 residues.